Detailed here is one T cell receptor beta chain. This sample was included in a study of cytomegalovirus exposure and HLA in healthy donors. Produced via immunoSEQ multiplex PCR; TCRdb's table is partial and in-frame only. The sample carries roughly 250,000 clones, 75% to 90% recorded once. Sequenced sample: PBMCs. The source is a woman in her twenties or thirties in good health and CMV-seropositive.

For the CDR3, the DNA is TGTGCCAGCAGTATGGGACTAGATCCCTACAATGAGCAGTTCTTC. It specifies CASSMGLDPYNEQFF. V gene TRBV27 combines with J gene TRBJ2-1; 8 bases map to TRBD2. CDR3 size: 15 residues. Trimming removed 5 bases from V and 2 bases from J; junction bases left unmatched: 5. Looked up from germline, CDR1 is MNHEY and CDR2 is SMNVEV (reference sequence).